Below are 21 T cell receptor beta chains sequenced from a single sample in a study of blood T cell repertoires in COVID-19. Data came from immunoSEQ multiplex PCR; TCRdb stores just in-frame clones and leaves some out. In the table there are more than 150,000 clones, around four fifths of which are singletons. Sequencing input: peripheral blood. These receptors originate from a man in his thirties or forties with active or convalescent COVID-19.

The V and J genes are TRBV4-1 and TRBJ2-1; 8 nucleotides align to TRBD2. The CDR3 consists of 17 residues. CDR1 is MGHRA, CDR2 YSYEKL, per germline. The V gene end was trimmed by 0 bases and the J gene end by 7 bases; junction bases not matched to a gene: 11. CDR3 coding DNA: TGCGCCAGCAGCCAAGAGGTCGGGGGGGCTGTGGGGAATGAGCAGTTCTTC. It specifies CASSQEVGGAVGNEQFF.

The DNA for the CDR3 is TGTGCCAGTAGTATAGAGGGCCAAAGACAGCCCCAGCATTTT. The encoded protein is CASSIEGQRQPQHF. V usage is TRBV19 and J usage is TRBJ1-5; D unclear. The germline V and J ends were trimmed by 0 bases and 7 bases, with 10 bases remaining between them. Germline-derived CDR1 and CDR2 are LNHDA and SQIVND (reference sequence). The CDR3 has 14 residues.

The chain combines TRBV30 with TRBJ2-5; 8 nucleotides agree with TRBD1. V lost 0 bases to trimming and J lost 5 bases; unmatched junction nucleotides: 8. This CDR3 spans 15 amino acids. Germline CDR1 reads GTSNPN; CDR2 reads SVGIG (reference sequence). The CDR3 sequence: CAWSVGQGATETQYF. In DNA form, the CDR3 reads TGTGCCTGGAGTGTTGGTCAGGGGGCCACGGAGACCCAGTACTTC.

As DNA, the CDR3 is TGTGCCAGCAGCCCCCGGACAGGGGCAGGAAACACCATATATTTT. Translated: CASSPRTGAGNTIYF. This chain uses TRBV9 with TRBJ1-3, with 9 bases lining up with TRBD1. The V segment lost 4 bases and the J segment 4 bases; nucleotides outside the gene matches: 6. The CDR3 runs to 15 residues. Germline V gene data show CDR1 as SGDLS and CDR2 as YYNGEE.

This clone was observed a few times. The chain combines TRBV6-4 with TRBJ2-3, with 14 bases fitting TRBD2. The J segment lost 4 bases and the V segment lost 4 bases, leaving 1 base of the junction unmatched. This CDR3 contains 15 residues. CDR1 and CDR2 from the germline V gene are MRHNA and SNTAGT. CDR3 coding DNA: TGTGCCAGCAGTGGACTAGCGGGGGGGCCAGATACGCAGTATTTT. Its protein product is CASSGLAGGPDTQYF.

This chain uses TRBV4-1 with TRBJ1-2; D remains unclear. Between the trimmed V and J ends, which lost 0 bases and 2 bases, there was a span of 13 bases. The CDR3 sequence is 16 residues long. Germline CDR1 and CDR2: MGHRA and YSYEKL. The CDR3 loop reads CASSQDPFRFNYGYTF. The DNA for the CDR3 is TGCGCCAGCAGCCAAGATCCTTTCAGGTTCAACTATGGCTACACCTTC.

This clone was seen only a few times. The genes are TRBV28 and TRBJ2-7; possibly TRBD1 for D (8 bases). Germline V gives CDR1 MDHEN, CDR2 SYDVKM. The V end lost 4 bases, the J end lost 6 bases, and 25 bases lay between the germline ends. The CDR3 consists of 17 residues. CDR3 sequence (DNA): TGTGCCAGCAGTTCCGGACAGGGAGGGGGAGTTCGGCCCGAGCAGTACTTC. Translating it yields CASSSGQGGGVRPEQYF. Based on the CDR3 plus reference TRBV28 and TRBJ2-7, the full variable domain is DVKVTQSSRYLVKRTGEKVFLECVQDMDHENMFWYRQDPGLGLRLIYFSYDVKMKEKGDIPEGYSVSREKKERFSLILESASTNQTSMYLCASSSGQGGGVRPEQYFGPGTRLTVT.

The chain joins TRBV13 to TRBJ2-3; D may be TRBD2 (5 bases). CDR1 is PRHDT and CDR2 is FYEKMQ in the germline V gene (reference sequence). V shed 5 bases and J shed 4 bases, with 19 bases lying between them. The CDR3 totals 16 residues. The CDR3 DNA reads TGTGCCAGCAGCCCGCGTGGAGAGGGATATTCAGATACGCAGTATTTT. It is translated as CASSPRGEGYSDTQYF.

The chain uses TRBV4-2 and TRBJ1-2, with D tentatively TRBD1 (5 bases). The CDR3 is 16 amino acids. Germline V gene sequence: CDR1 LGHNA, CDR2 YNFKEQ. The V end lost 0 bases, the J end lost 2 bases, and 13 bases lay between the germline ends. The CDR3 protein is CASSQDSRVVNYGYTF. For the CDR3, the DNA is TGTGCCAGCAGCCAAGATTCCAGGGTGGTGAACTATGGCTACACCTTC.

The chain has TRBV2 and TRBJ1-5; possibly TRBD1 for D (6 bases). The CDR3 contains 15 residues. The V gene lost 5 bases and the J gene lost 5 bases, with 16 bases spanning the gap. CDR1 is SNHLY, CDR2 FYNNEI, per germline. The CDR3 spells CASSNDRLEDQPQHF. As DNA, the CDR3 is TGTGCCAGCAGTAACGACAGGTTGGAAGATCAGCCCCAGCATTTT. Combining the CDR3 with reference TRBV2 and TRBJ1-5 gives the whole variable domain EPEVTQTPSHQVTQMGQEVILRCVPISNHLYFYWYRQILGQKVEFLVSFYNNEISEKSEIFDDQFSVERPDGSNFTLKIRSTKLEDSAMYFCASSNDRLEDQPQHFGDGTRLSIL.

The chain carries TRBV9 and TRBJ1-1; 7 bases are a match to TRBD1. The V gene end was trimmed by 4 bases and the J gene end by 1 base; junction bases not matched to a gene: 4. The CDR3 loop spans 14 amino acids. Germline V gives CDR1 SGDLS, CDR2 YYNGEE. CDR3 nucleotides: TGTGCCAGCAGCCCCGGGACAGCGAACACTGAAGCTTTCTTT. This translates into CASSPGTANTEAFF. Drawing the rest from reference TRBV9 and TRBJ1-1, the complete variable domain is DSGVTQTPKHLITATGQRVTLRCSPRSGDLSVYWYQQSLDQGLQFLIQYYNGEERAKGNILERFSAQQFPDLHSELNLSSLELGDSALYFCASSPGTANTEAFFGQGTRLTVV.

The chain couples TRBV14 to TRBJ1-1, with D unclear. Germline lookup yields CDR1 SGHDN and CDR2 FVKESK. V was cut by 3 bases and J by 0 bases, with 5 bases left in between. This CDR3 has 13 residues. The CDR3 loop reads CASSQTMNTEAFF. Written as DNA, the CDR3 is TGTGCCAGCAGCCAGACAATGAACACTGAAGCTTTCTTT.

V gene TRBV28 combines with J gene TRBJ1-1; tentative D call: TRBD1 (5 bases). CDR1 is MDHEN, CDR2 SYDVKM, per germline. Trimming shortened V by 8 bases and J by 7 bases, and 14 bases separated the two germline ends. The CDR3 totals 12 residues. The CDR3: CASRRQRVEAFF. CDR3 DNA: TGTGCCAGCCGGCGACAGCGGGTTGAAGCTTTCTTT.

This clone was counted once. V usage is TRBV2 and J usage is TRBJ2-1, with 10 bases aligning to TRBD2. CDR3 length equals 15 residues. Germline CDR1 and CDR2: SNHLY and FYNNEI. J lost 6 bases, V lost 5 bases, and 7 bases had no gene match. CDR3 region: CASSKNSGGSNEQFF. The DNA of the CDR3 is TGTGCCAGCAGTAAAAATAGCGGGGGGTCCAATGAGCAGTTCTTC. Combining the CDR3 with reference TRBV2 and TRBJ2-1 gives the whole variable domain EPEVTQTPSHQVTQMGQEVILRCVPISNHLYFYWYRQILGQKVEFLVSFYNNEISEKSEIFDDQFSVERPDGSNFTLKIRSTKLEDSAMYFCASSKNSGGSNEQFFGPGTRLTVL.

CDR3 DNA sequence: TGTGCCAGCAGTTCCCCAGGCGGGGCCCGGGAGACCCAGTACTTC. Protein sequence: CASSSPGGARETQYF. The rearrangement uses TRBV6-5 and TRBJ2-5, with D possibly being TRBD2 (6 bases). Trimming removed 4 bases at V and 5 bases at J, with 17 bases between. CDR1 is MNHEY and CDR2 is SVGAGI in the germline V gene. The CDR3 is made up of 15 amino acids.

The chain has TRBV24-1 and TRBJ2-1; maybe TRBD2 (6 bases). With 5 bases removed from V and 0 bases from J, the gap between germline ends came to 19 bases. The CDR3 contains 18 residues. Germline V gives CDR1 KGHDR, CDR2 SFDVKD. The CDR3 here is CATSVQAGLQSSYNEQFF. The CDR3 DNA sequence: TGTGCCACCAGTGTACAGGCGGGACTGCAGAGCTCCTACAATGAGCAGTTCTTC.

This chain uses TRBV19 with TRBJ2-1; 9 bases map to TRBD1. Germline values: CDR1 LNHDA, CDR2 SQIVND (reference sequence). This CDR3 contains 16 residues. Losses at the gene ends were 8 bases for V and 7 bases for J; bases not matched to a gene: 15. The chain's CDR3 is CASHDRGTGLNNEQFF. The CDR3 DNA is TGTGCCAGTCATGATAGAGGGACAGGGTTGAATAATGAGCAGTTCTTC.

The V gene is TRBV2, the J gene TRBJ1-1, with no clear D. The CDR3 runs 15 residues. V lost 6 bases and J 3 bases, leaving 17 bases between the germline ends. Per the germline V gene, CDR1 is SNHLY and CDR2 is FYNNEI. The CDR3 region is CASRREYFGDTEAFF. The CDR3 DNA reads TGTGCCAGCAGGAGGGAGTATTTCGGGGACACTGAAGCTTTCTTT.

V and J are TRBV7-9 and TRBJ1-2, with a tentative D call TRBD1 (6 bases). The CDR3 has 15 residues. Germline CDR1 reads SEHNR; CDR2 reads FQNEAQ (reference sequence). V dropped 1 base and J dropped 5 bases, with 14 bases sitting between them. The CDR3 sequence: CASSLVGRGRYGYTF. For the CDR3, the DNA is TGTGCCAGCAGCTTAGTAGGCAGGGGCCGGTATGGCTACACCTTC. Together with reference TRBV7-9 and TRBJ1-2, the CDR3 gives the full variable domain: DTGVSQNPRHKITKRGQNVTFRCDPISEHNRLYWYRQTLGQGPEFLTYFQNEAQLEKSRLLSDRFSAERPKGSFSTLEIQRTEQGDSAMYLCASSLVGRGRYGYTFGSGTRLTVV.

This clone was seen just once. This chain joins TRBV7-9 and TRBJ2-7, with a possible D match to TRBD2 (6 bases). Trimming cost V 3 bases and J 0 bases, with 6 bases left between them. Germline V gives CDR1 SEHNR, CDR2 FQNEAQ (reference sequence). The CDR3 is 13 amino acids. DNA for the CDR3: TGTGCCAGCAGCTTCGGGAGCTCCTACGAGCAGTACTTC. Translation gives CASSFGSSYEQYF.

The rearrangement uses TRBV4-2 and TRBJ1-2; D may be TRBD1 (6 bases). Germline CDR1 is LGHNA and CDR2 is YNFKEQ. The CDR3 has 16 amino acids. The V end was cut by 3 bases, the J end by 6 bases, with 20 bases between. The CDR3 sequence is CASSQPGEGEGDGYTF. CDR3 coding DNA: TGTGCCAGCAGCCAGCCGGGCGAGGGTGAGGGGGATGGCTACACCTTC.